This TCR beta chain originates from a study of control samples from healthy donors and cancer patients. Trimming took 1 base from V and 3 from J, leaving 12 bases between them. Germline-derived CDR1 and CDR2 are MNHEY and SMNVEV (reference sequence). This CDR3 region has 15 residues. Using immunoSEQ multiplex PCR, the repertoire was profiled, and TCRdb retains in-frame clones only, with some absent. This sample has around 71,000 clones, with around 87% found just once. V usage is TRBV27 and J usage is TRBJ2-5; D might be TRBD1 or TRBD2, each matching 6 bases. This TCR derives from a woman aged 45 to 65 with head and neck cancer. The sequenced sample was PBMCs. The CDR3 spells CASSLFEGGKETQYF. The CDR3 region has the DNA TGTGCCAGCAGTTTATTCGAAGGGGGGAAAGAGACCCAGTACTTC.